The rows below give T cell receptor beta chains drawn from one sample of a study of blood T cell repertoires in COVID-19. Clones were read by immunoSEQ multiplex PCR, and TCRdb kept only the in-frame ones, dropping some. This table has roughly 200,000 clones, around nine tenths appearing once. The material sequenced was peripheral blood. The receptors originated from a man younger than 35 with active or convalescent COVID-19. Both conserved end residues are part of each CDR3. Each record gives: J gene, clone size, D gene, V gene, CDR3 DNA, CDR3 protein. The D gene is left open where the match is weak. Clone sizes are given selectively: once, few, many, or a class where the clone is expanded.

J: TRBJ1-6
size: -
D: TRBD1
V: TRBV19
DNA: TGTGCCAGTAGTACGAACCGGGACAGGGGGCTCGGTAATTCACCCCTCCACTTT
CDR3: CASSTNRDRGLGNSPLHF

J: TRBJ2-7
size: -
D: TRBD2
V: TRBV7-2
DNA: TGTGCCAGCAGTTCTCAGGGACTAGCGGGAGGGCTTCGGGCCTACGAGCAGTACTTC
CDR3: CASSSQGLAGGLRAYEQYF

J: TRBJ2-1
size: -
D: TRBD1
V: TRBV20-1
DNA: TGCAGTGCTAGTTTTCCAGGCTCGGGGACAGGGGGCTTTCGGTTCTTC
CDR3: CSASFPGSGTGGFRFF

J: TRBJ1-1
size: -
D: TRBD1
V: TRBV30
DNA: TGTGCCTGGGAGAGGGGGCCCAGCACTGAAGCTTTCTTT
CDR3: CAWERGPSTEAFF

J: TRBJ2-6
size: -
D: -
V: TRBV5-8
DNA: TGTGCCAGCAGCTTCTATGGCTCTGGGGCCAACGTCCTGACTTTC
CDR3: CASSFYGSGANVLTF

J: TRBJ1-2
size: -
D: TRBD1
V: TRBV27
DNA: TGTGCCAGCAGTTTAAGTAGAGGGGGCGGTAATGGCTACACCTTC
CDR3: CASSLSRGGGNGYTF

J: TRBJ2-1
size: -
D: TRBD2
V: TRBV7-3
DNA: TGTGCCAGCAGCCCGCGCGGGAGCGGGTCCTACAATGAGCAGTTCTTC
CDR3: CASSPRGSGSYNEQFF

J: TRBJ2-5
size: -
D: -
V: TRBV29-1
DNA: TGCAGCGTTGACAGGGTGGAAGAGACCCAGTACTTC
CDR3: CSVDRVEETQYF

J: TRBJ1-5
size: -
D: TRBD1
V: TRBV18
DNA: TGTGCCAGCTCACTGGGGACAGGGGAACAGCCCCAGCATTTT
CDR3: CASSLGTGEQPQHF

J: TRBJ1-4
size: -
D: -
V: TRBV30
DNA: TGTGCCTGGAACCAGGGGATGACTAATGAAAAACTGTTTTTT
CDR3: CAWNQGMTNEKLFF

J: TRBJ2-7
size: -
D: -
V: TRBV27
DNA: TGTGCCAGCAGTTTCGTAGGGGGAGCCTACGAGCAGTACTTC
CDR3: CASSFVGGAYEQYF

J: TRBJ2-7
size: -
D: TRBD2
V: TRBV3-1/TRBV3-2
DNA: TGTGCCAGCAGCCGCCGCACTAGCGGTCCCTACGAGCAGTACTTC
CDR3: CASSRRTSGPYEQYF

J: TRBJ1-4
size: -
D: TRBD1
V: TRBV6-5
DNA: TGTGCCAGCAGTTACTCTTACAGGGGAAATGAAAAACTGTTTTTT
CDR3: CASSYSYRGNEKLFF

J: TRBJ1-6
size: -
D: -
V: TRBV7-2
DNA: TGTGCCAGCAGCTTATCCTCGGGGGGGAATTCACCCCTCCACTTT
CDR3: CASSLSSGGNSPLHF

J: TRBJ1-3
size: -
D: -
V: TRBV11-2
DNA: TGTGCCAGCAGCTTATATACCGGGGGTGACAACACCATATATTTT
CDR3: CASSLYTGGDNTIYF

J: TRBJ2-2
size: -
D: TRBD1
V: TRBV7-3
DNA: TGTGCCAGCAGTCGGGACAGTGGAAACACCGGGGAGCTGTTTTTT
CDR3: CASSRDSGNTGELFF

J: TRBJ2-7
size: -
D: TRBD1
V: TRBV6-5
DNA: TGTGCCAGCCACAGTACAGGGGACAGGGCCTACGAGCAGTACTTC
CDR3: CASHSTGDRAYEQYF

J: TRBJ1-1
size: -
D: -
V: TRBV27
DNA: TGTGCCAGCAGCTCACCGGGGAGGGGAAACACTGAAGCTTTCTTT
CDR3: CASSSPGRGNTEAFF

J: TRBJ1-2
size: -
D: TRBD1
V: TRBV7-2
DNA: TGTGCCAGCAGCTCACAGACAGGGGGAGCCTATGGCTACACCTTC
CDR3: CASSSQTGGAYGYTF

J: TRBJ1-4
size: once
D: TRBD1
V: TRBV2
DNA: TGTGCCAGCAGTGGGGACAGGAGGGAAAAACTGTTTTTT
CDR3: CASSGDRREKLFF

J: TRBJ2-2
size: -
D: TRBD2
V: TRBV12-5
DNA: TGTGCTAGCGAGGTCTGGGCGGGGGCGAACACCGGGGAGCTGTTTTTT
CDR3: CASEVWAGANTGELFF

J: TRBJ2-7
size: -
D: TRBD2
V: TRBV2
DNA: TGTGCCACCTCCGGACTAGCGGGAGTAGACGAGCAGTACTTC
CDR3: CATSGLAGVDEQYF

J: TRBJ2-3
size: -
D: -
V: TRBV5-5
DNA: TGTGCCAGCAGCTTGTTGGGAGACCGCACAGATACGCAGTATTTT
CDR3: CASSLLGDRTDTQYF

J: TRBJ1-2
size: -
D: TRBD1
V: TRBV19
DNA: TGTGCCAGTATACAGGGGGCATTAGGCGGCTACACCTTC
CDR3: CASIQGALGGYTF

J: TRBJ2-5
size: -
D: -
V: TRBV7-2
DNA: TGTGCCAGCAGCTCCGGGGAGACCCAGTACTTC
CDR3: CASSSGETQYF

J: TRBJ2-7
size: -
D: TRBD2
V: TRBV6-1
DNA: TGTGCCAGCAGTGAAAGTAGCAGACTAGCGTACGAGCAGTACTTC
CDR3: CASSESSRLAYEQYF

J: TRBJ2-2
size: -
D: TRBD1
V: TRBV7-9
DNA: TGTGCCAGCAGCAAAAGACAGGGGCCTAGCACCGGGGAGCTGTTTTTT
CDR3: CASSKRQGPSTGELFF

J: TRBJ1-6
size: -
D: -
V: TRBV6-6
DNA: TGTGCCAGCAGTTACTCCCGGGAGGGAAATGGGTCACCCCTCCACTTT
CDR3: CASSYSREGNGSPLHF

J: TRBJ1-1
size: -
D: -
V: TRBV2
DNA: TGTGCCAGCAGGTCAGGGGCGTGGGACACTGAAGCTTTCTTT
CDR3: CASRSGAWDTEAFF

J: TRBJ1-2
size: -
D: TRBD1
V: TRBV2
DNA: TGTGCCAGCAGTGGAGGGACAGGGGCGGTAAACTATGGCTACACCTTC
CDR3: CASSGGTGAVNYGYTF

J: TRBJ2-7
size: -
D: -
V: TRBV30
DNA: TGTGCCTGGAGTGTATTCAGGACACCCGAGCAGTACTTC
CDR3: CAWSVFRTPEQYF

J: TRBJ1-1
size: -
D: -
V: TRBV7-2
DNA: TGTGCCAGCAGCTTCAGGCAGGGGAAGAACACTGAAGCTTTCTTT
CDR3: CASSFRQGKNTEAFF

J: TRBJ2-1
size: once
D: TRBD2
V: TRBV6-1
DNA: TGTGCCAGCAGTGAAGTGGTGCTAGCGGGAGTAGACTACAATGAGCAGTTCTTC
CDR3: CASSEVVLAGVDYNEQFF

J: TRBJ2-1
size: few
D: TRBD1
V: TRBV5-3
DNA: TGTGCCAGAAGCTTTACCCTGCGGACAGGGCCTGATGTCGATGAGCAGTTCTTC
CDR3: CARSFTLRTGPDVDEQFF

J: TRBJ2-7
size: -
D: -
V: TRBV5-6
DNA: TGTGCCAGCAGCTTGACCCGTAGGGGAGGCACCACCTACGAGCAGTACTTC
CDR3: CASSLTRRGGTTYEQYF

J: TRBJ1-1
size: -
D: -
V: TRBV5-5
DNA: TGTGCCAGCACCCAGATTTGGGGCGGAGACACTGAAGCTTTCTTT
CDR3: CASTQIWGGDTEAFF

J: TRBJ2-3
size: -
D: TRBD2
V: TRBV9
DNA: TGTGCCAGCAGCTCGAGGACTAGCGGGACACATGGGGTCACAGATACGCAGTATTTT
CDR3: CASSSRTSGTHGVTDTQYF

J: TRBJ1-3
size: once
D: TRBD1
V: TRBV2
DNA: TGTGCCAGTACTCCAGGGGGTGGCGGAAACACCATATATTTT
CDR3: CASTPGGGGNTIYF

J: TRBJ2-3
size: -
D: TRBD2
V: TRBV5-4
DNA: TGTGCCAGCAGCGGGGAGGTAGCGGGAGCAAGAGATACGCAGTATTTT
CDR3: CASSGEVAGARDTQYF

J: TRBJ2-7
size: -
D: -
V: TRBV18
DNA: TGTGCCAGCTCACCACAGGGGTCCTCCTACGAGCAGTACTTC
CDR3: CASSPQGSSYEQYF

J: TRBJ2-5
size: -
D: -
V: TRBV12-2
DNA: TGTGCAAGTCGCGACCCCGCCGGGGTTGTGCGTGGGACCCAGTACTTC
CDR3: CASRDPAGVVRGTQYF

J: TRBJ1-5
size: -
D: -
V: TRBV27
DNA: TGTGCCAGCAGTTCGCAGGGACAAAGCAATCAGCCCCAGCATTTT
CDR3: CASSSQGQSNQPQHF

J: TRBJ1-1
size: -
D: -
V: TRBV25-1
DNA: TGTGCCAGCAGCAATACGGGTGCGACTGAAGCTTTCTTT
CDR3: CASSNTGATEAFF

J: TRBJ1-2
size: -
D: -
V: TRBV14
DNA: TGTGCCAGCAGCCAATTTGTCAGCGCGGGCTACACCTTC
CDR3: CASSQFVSAGYTF

J: TRBJ2-7
size: -
D: TRBD2
V: TRBV9
DNA: TGTGCCAGCAGCGTAGGCCTAGCGGGAGGGCCTCTTGGAGAGCAGTACTTC
CDR3: CASSVGLAGGPLGEQYF

J: TRBJ1-2
size: -
D: -
V: TRBV6-5
DNA: TGTGCCAGCAGACCCTTCGGGGGTAATGATGGCTACACCTTC
CDR3: CASRPFGGNDGYTF

J: TRBJ2-5
size: -
D: TRBD2
V: TRBV5-4
DNA: TGTGCCAGCAGCTTAGCGGGGGGGAGAGAGACCCAGTACTTC
CDR3: CASSLAGGRETQYF

J: TRBJ2-7
size: once
D: TRBD2
V: TRBV28
DNA: TGTGCCAGCAGTTTAAGCGGGAGCCCCGACGAGCAGTACTTC
CDR3: CASSLSGSPDEQYF

J: TRBJ1-1
size: -
D: -
V: TRBV12-3/TRBV12-4
DNA: TGTGCCAGCACCCAGGGGATTTTCTCTGAAGCTTTCTTT
CDR3: CASTQGIFSEAFF

J: TRBJ2-3
size: -
D: TRBD2
V: TRBV4-1
DNA: TGCGCCAGCAGCCAGCTGCGACTAGCGGTTAGCACAGATACGCAGTATTTT
CDR3: CASSQLRLAVSTDTQYF

J: TRBJ1-5
size: -
D: -
V: TRBV19
DNA: TGTGCCAGTAGTAGGGAATACCCAGTGAGGGCTCAGCCCCAGCATTTT
CDR3: CASSREYPVRAQPQHF

J: TRBJ2-2
size: -
D: -
V: TRBV5-1
DNA: TGCGCCAGCAGCGAGGCAGGGACCGGGGAGCTGTTTTTT
CDR3: CASSEAGTGELFF

J: TRBJ1-6
size: -
D: TRBD1
V: TRBV27
DNA: TGTGCCAGCAGTGTAAAGGACAGGCGTAATTCACCCCTCCACTTT
CDR3: CASSVKDRRNSPLHF